This TCR beta chain came from a study of identical twins. Overall study findings and caveats: While abundant cord blood beta clonotypes carried fewer insertions, memory repertoires showed no such pattern.

On this clonotype itself: Its antigen remains unidentified.

The CDR3 totals 14 residues. CDR1 and CDR2 (germline): DFQATT, SNEGSKA (reference sequence). The V segment lost 2 bases and the J segment 2 bases; nucleotides outside the gene matches: 2. TCRdb reprocessed the 5' RACE reads via MiXCR and lists one record per CDR3 protein. The repertoire consists of hundreds of thousands of distinct CDR3 sequences, with 8.5% to 9% occurring once and the leading ten covering roughly 0.9%. These data are also associated with another study on yellow fever vaccine responses in identical twins.

The chain links TRBV20-1 to TRBJ2-3, with 9 bases that match TRBD2. The clonotype comes from a woman between 18 and 29 years old in good health. The sequenced sample consisted of PBMCs. In DNA form, the CDR3 reads TGCAGTGCTAGACTAGCGGGGACCACAGATACGCAGTATTTT. Translating it yields CSARLAGTTDTQYF.